This TCR beta chain was obtained from a study of human T cells and chemical hapten exposure. TCRdb re-called the RACE reads through MiXCR, storing one row per CDR3 protein. Seen here are 250,000 or so distinct CDR3 sequences, about 9.4% observed once, and the top ten hold under 2.5%. This CDR3 contains 14 residues. The V and J ends lost 7 bases and 5 bases, in that order; junction bases with no gene match: 13. CDR1 and CDR2 (germline): SQVTM, ANQGSEA. Time point of the sample: pre-sensitization, week 0. Indicated treatment: therapeutic diphenylcyclopropenone sensitization with weekly scalp DPC. The input for sequencing was whole blood, taken in connection with sensitization to the hapten diphenylcyclopropenone (DPC). The V gene is TRBV29-1, the J gene TRBJ1-1; the match to TRBD1 covers 7 bases. The sequence came from a middle-aged woman with alopecia areata. Some clones in this sample may be carry-over from other donors' samples. The CDR3 DNA is TGCAGCGGTACAACTTCAGGGGGTGAAACTGAAGCTTTCTTT. Translated, it gives CSGTTSGGETEAFF. Filled out from reference TRBV29-1 and TRBJ1-1, the complete variable domain reads SAVISQKPSRDICQRGTSLTIQCQVDSQVTMMFWYRQQPGQSLTLIATANQGSEATYESGFVIDKFPISRPNLTFSTLTVSNMSPEDSSIYLCSGTTSGGETEAFFGQGTRLTVV.